The 32 T cell receptor beta chains below come from one sample, sequenced in a study of blood T cell repertoires in COVID-19. Clones were sequenced by immunoSEQ multiplex PCR, and TCRdb holds only the in-frame ones, with some missing. The repertoire consists of 120,000 to 150,000 clones, with about 91% occurring once and the leading ten covering more than 1.5%. Sequenced input: peripheral blood. Source of these receptors: a woman aged 55-69 years with acute or convalescent COVID-19.

The chain links TRBV30 to TRBJ1-2, with 8 bases fitting TRBD1. Germline assignment: CDR1 GTSNPN and CDR2 SVGIG (reference sequence). The ends lost 3 bases at V and 4 bases at J; junction bases unmatched: 7. This CDR3 has 14 amino acids. The CDR3 protein is CAWRVDRAVYGYTF. The CDR3 region has the DNA TGTGCCTGGAGGGTGGACAGGGCGGTCTATGGCTACACCTTC.

V usage is TRBV5-6 and J usage is TRBJ1-4; D gene unclear. Trimming took 4 bases from V and 7 from J, leaving 14 bases between them. Germline V gene lookup returns CDR1 SGHDT and CDR2 YYEEEE. The length of the CDR3 is 14 residues. DNA of the CDR3: TGTGCCAGCAGCCAGGATCTCGGTGGTGAAAAACTGTTTTTT. It translates to CASSQDLGGEKLFF.

In this sample, this clone turned up many times. J is TRBJ1-1 and V is TRBV2; D unclear. There are 14 residues in the CDR3. Trimming took off 8 bases at V and 5 bases at J, with 18 bases between the two ends. Germline V lookup: CDR1 SNHLY, CDR2 FYNNEI. The CDR3 DNA is TGTGCCAGCCCCGAGATCCAACGTGTTACTGAAGCTTTCTTT. Protein product: CASPEIQRVTEAFF.

The CDR3 is CASSSGERGNEQFF. The DNA of the CDR3 is TGCGCCAGCAGCTCCGGAGAGCGGGGAAATGAGCAGTTCTTC. This chain uses TRBV5-1 with TRBJ2-1; TRBD2 matches 7 bases. This CDR3 region has 14 residues. CDR1 SGHRS and CDR2 YFSETQ come from the germline V gene. The trim removed 3 bases at V and 7 bases at J, leaving 7 bases unmatched.

The J gene is TRBJ1-5, the V gene TRBV2; D is undetermined. The CDR3 length is 13 residues. CDR1 SNHLY and CDR2 FYNNEI come from the germline V gene. V was shortened by 8 bases and J by 0 bases, with 8 bases between the two germline ends. DNA of the CDR3: TGTGCCAGCGCAGTTTATAGCAATCAGCCCCAGCATTTT. Its translation: CASAVYSNQPQHF.

The count of this clone is one. The chain carries TRBV5-8 and TRBJ2-1; D is undetermined. The CDR3 loop spans 11 amino acids. Looked up from germline, CDR1 is SGHTS and CDR2 is YDEGEE. Trimming took 0 bases from V and 14 from J, leaving 9 bases between them. CDR3 sequence (DNA): TGTGCCAGCAGCTTGGTTTCAGAAGAGTTCTTC. Protein: CASSLVSEEFF.

The V gene is TRBV2, the J gene TRBJ2-5; D possibly corresponds to TRBD2 (6 bases). V shed 6 bases and J shed 5 bases, with 10 bases lying between them. The CDR3 loop spans 12 amino acids. Germline CDR1 and CDR2: SNHLY and FYNNEI. Written as DNA, the CDR3 is TGTGCCAGCAGGGGGGGAGCCGAGACCCAGTACTTC. The encoded protein is CASRGGAETQYF.

The V gene is TRBV6-6, the J gene TRBJ2-5, with TRBD1 matching 9 bases. This CDR3 has 14 amino acids. Looked up from germline, CDR1 is MNHNY and CDR2 is SVGAGI (reference sequence). J lost 5 bases, V lost 5 bases, and 6 bases had no gene match. DNA for the CDR3: TGTGCCAGCAGTCTACAGGGGGCTCGGGAGACCCAGTACTTC. Protein sequence: CASSLQGARETQYF.

The chain recombines TRBV18 with TRBJ1-6; tentatively, D is TRBD1 (6 bases). The CDR3 length is 14 residues. Trimming stripped 5 bases from V and 9 bases from J, with 14 bases between. Germline CDR1 is KGHSH and CDR2 is LQKENI. CDR3 sequence reads: CASSEDRSRSPLHF. The CDR3 DNA is TGTGCCAGCTCAGAAGACAGGTCCCGTTCACCCCTCCACTTT.

The chain links TRBV7-2 to TRBJ2-6, with D maybe TRBD1 (6 bases). In germline, CDR1 is SGHTA, CDR2 FQGNSA. The CDR3 is 18 amino acids. V dropped 1 base and J dropped 4 bases, with 17 bases sitting between them. The CDR3 DNA is TGTGCCAGCAGCTTAGGCCAGGGTCTCAGGGGAGGGGCCAACGTCCTGACTTTC. Translating gives CASSLGQGLRGGANVLTF.

The J gene is TRBJ1-5, the V gene TRBV7-9, with 11 bases aligning to TRBD1. Germline CDR1 reads SEHNR; CDR2 reads FQNEAQ (reference sequence). Unmatched junction bases numbered 4, after V lost 4 bases and J lost 2 bases. The CDR3 contains 16 residues. The CDR3 reads CASSSDRGRGNQPQHF. In nucleotides, the CDR3 is TGTGCCAGCAGCTCGGACAGGGGGCGAGGCAATCAGCCCCAGCATTTT.

This clone has just a few counts. V and J are TRBV29-1 and TRBJ1-2, with a tentative D call TRBD1 (6 bases). CDR3 length equals 12 residues. Trimming removed 5 bases at V and 4 bases at J, with 11 bases between. Per germline, CDR1 SQVTM and CDR2 ANQGSEA. CDR3 DNA: TGCAGCGTTCCAACAGGGCTCTATGGCTACACCTTC. Translating it yields CSVPTGLYGYTF. Full variable domain (rest looked up from reference TRBV29-1 and TRBJ1-2): SAVISQKPSRDICQRGTSLTIQCQVDSQVTMMFWYRQQPGQSLTLIATANQGSEATYESGFVIDKFPISRPNLTFSTLTVSNMSPEDSSIYLCSVPTGLYGYTFGSGTRLTVV.

The chain uses TRBV7-8 and TRBJ2-7, with 8 bases fitting TRBD1. Germline V gives CDR1 SGHVS, CDR2 FQNEAQ. The junction had 6 bases not matched to a gene; V was cut back by 6 bases and J by 5 bases. The CDR3 spans 13 residues. The chain's CDR3 is CASRSATGDEQYF. CDR3 DNA: TGTGCCAGCAGGTCAGCGACAGGGGACGAGCAGTACTTC.

The chain uses TRBV5-1 and TRBJ1-6; a weak D match, TRBD1 (6 bases). The V gene lost 0 bases and the J gene lost 7 bases, with 8 bases spanning the gap. From germline, CDR1 is SGHRS and CDR2 YFSETQ. The CDR3 is 14 amino acids. CDR3 region: CASSLAQGNSPLHF. The CDR3 DNA is TGCGCCAGCAGCTTGGCTCAGGGGAATTCACCCCTCCACTTT. The variable domain in full, with the rest retrieved from reference TRBV5-1 and TRBJ1-6, is KAGVTQTPRYLIKTRGQQVTLSCSPISGHRSVSWYQQTPGQGLQFLFEYFSETQRNKGNFPGRFSGRQFSNSRSEMNVSTLELGDSALYLCASSLAQGNSPLHFGNGTRLTVT.

The gene calls are TRBV3-1 (or the pseudogene TRBV3-2) and TRBJ1-2; TRBD1 agrees at 7 bases. Looked up from germline, CDR1 is LGHDT and CDR2 is YNNKEL (reference sequence). This CDR3 contains 13 residues. V shed 2 bases, J shed 9 bases, and the junction held 6 bases outside the gene matches. The CDR3 DNA is TGTGCCAGCAGCCAATGGGGACAGTCCCGCTACACCTTC. This sequence encodes CASSQWGQSRYTF.

This CDR3 reads CASRHQGGNSPLHF. CDR3 nucleotides: TGTGCCAGCAGACACCAGGGGGGTAATTCACCCCTCCACTTT. The chain is built from TRBV2 and TRBJ1-6; 7 nucleotides align to TRBD1. The CDR3 loop spans 14 amino acids. Germline values: CDR1 SNHLY, CDR2 FYNNEI. V was pared by 6 bases and J by 6 bases, with 5 bases of the junction left unmatched.

This rearrangement joins TRBV10-3 to TRBJ2-1; weak D call: TRBD2 (5 bases). V lost 2 bases to trimming and J lost 8 bases, with 10 bases between them. This CDR3 comprises 13 residues. Germline lookup yields CDR1 ENHRY and CDR2 SYGVKD. Here the CDR3 DNA reads TGTGCCATCAGTGAGAGACTGGAGGATGAGCAGTTCTTC. Its protein product is CAISERLEDEQFF.

This clone was recorded a few times. The rearrangement joins TRBV5-1 to TRBJ1-4; 10 bases are shared with TRBD1. With V trimmed by 4 bases and J by 7 bases, 7 bases remained unmatched. The CDR3 is 15 residues long. The germline V gene encodes CDR1 SGHRS and CDR2 YFSETQ. The CDR3 sequence: CASSPRGTGAEKLFF. CDR3 in DNA: TGCGCCAGCAGCCCTCGGGGGACAGGGGCTGAAAAACTGTTTTTT.

The chain links TRBV12-3 or TRBV12-4 to TRBJ2-7; no reliable D call. V lost 6 bases, J lost 3 bases, and 12 bases lay in between. The CDR3 runs 13 residues. The CDR3 loop reads CASSAGSGYEQYF. CDR3 sequence (DNA): TGTGCCAGCAGCGCTGGGTCGGGCTACGAGCAGTACTTC.

This chain joins TRBV2 and TRBJ2-3, with D tentatively TRBD1 (6 bases). The CDR3 loop spans 14 amino acids. From germline, CDR1 is SNHLY and CDR2 FYNNEI. With 7 bases removed from V and 4 bases from J, the gap between germline ends came to 15 bases. In nucleotides, the CDR3 is TGTGCCAGCAACGGAGACTCAGGGGCAGATACGCAGTATTTT. Translation gives CASNGDSGADTQYF.

The J gene is TRBJ2-5, the V gene TRBV6-5; D is unclear. This CDR3 spans 14 amino acids. V was shortened by 3 bases and J by 4 bases, with 12 bases between the two germline ends. Germline CDR1 is MNHEY and CDR2 is SVGAGI. DNA of the CDR3: TGTGCCAGCAGTTATCTAAGTCATGGAGAGACCCAGTACTTC. It translates to CASSYLSHGETQYF.

CDR3 sequence reads: CASSLGQSSYNEQFF. The DNA of the CDR3 is TGTGCCAGCAGCTTAGGACAGTCTTCCTACAATGAGCAGTTCTTC. The V and J genes are TRBV5-5 and TRBJ2-1; D perhaps matches TRBD1 (6 bases). The CDR3 loop spans 15 amino acids. Trimming removed 2 bases from V and 1 base from J, with 10 bases in between. Germline CDR1 reads SGHKS; CDR2 reads YYEKEE (reference sequence).

V and J are TRBV2 and TRBJ1-3; possible D gene TRBD1, 6 bases. This CDR3 has 16 amino acids. Per the germline V gene, CDR1 is SNHLY and CDR2 is FYNNEI. V lost 5 bases and J lost 0, with 14 bases in between. As DNA, the CDR3 is TGTGCCAGCAGTAAGGCTCCGGACAGCTCTGGAAACACCATATATTTT. Translation gives CASSKAPDSSGNTIYF.

The J gene is TRBJ1-1, the V gene TRBV6-1, with D possibly matching TRBD1 (5 bases). The CDR3 is made up of 14 amino acids. Trimming shortened V by 2 bases and J by 3 bases, and 10 bases separated the two germline ends. The V gene's germline CDR1 is MNHNS and CDR2 SASEGT. The CDR3 reads CASSEWQGDTEAFF. The CDR3 bases are TGTGCCAGCAGTGAATGGCAGGGCGACACTGAAGCTTTCTTT.

V gene TRBV28 combines with J gene TRBJ2-7, with 9 bases fitting TRBD1. J was trimmed by 7 bases and V by 5 bases; bases with no gene match: 12. CDR3 size: 15 residues. Germline CDR1 MDHEN, CDR2 SYDVKM. The CDR3 spells CASSPHGGQGGEQYF. The CDR3 nucleotides are TGTGCCAGCAGTCCACATGGGGGACAGGGAGGAGAGCAGTACTTC. Looking up the rest from reference TRBV28 and TRBJ2-7 gives the full variable domain: DVKVTQSSRYLVKRTGEKVFLECVQDMDHENMFWYRQDPGLGLRLIYFSYDVKMKEKGDIPEGYSVSREKKERFSLILESASTNQTSMYLCASSPHGGQGGEQYFGPGTRLTVT.

The V and J genes are TRBV7-9 and TRBJ2-3, with a tentative D call TRBD1 (7 bases). The CDR3 is 17 amino acids. The ends were cut back, 1 base at V and 2 bases at J, with 16 bases in the middle. CDR1 SEHNR and CDR2 FQNEAQ come from the germline V gene (reference sequence). CDR3 DNA sequence: TGTGCCAGCAGCTTAGGGGGCCAGGGGGGCGTCACAGATACGCAGTATTTT. Translated, it gives CASSLGGQGGVTDTQYF.

The chain recombines TRBV7-2 with TRBJ2-5; 10 nucleotides align to TRBD2. V dropped 5 bases and J dropped 4; count of bases not matched to a gene: 7. There are 15 residues in the CDR3. Germline V gene data show CDR1 as SGHTA and CDR2 as FQGNSA. CDR3 in DNA: TGTGCCAGCAGCCGGAGCGGGGGGGTGGGAGAGACCCAGTACTTC. This translates into CASSRSGGVGETQYF.

The chain is built from TRBV4-3 and TRBJ2-7, with D possibly matching TRBD1 (6 bases). Deletions cut 0 bases from V and 8 bases from J, with 20 bases between. Germline values: CDR1 LGHNA, CDR2 YSLEER. The CDR3 length is 16 residues. For the CDR3, the DNA is TGCGCCAGCAGCCAAGACGGAACAGGGTCTACGAACCAGCAGTACTTC. Translating gives CASSQDGTGSTNQQYF.

V and J are TRBV7-3 and TRBJ1-2; TRBD1 agrees at 9 bases. The CDR3 loop spans 13 amino acids. Germline V gene lookup returns CDR1 SGHTA and CDR2 FQGTGA. V lost 4 bases, J lost 8 bases, and 5 bases stayed unmatched. CDR3 coding DNA: TGTGCCAGCAGCTCGGGACAGGGTGAGGGCTACACCTTC. Its translation: CASSSGQGEGYTF.

The CDR3, as DNA: TGTGCCAGCAGCTTGGGGGGCGGTGGCTGGAACACTGAAGCTTTCTTT. As protein: CASSLGGGGWNTEAFF. The V gene is TRBV5-4, the J gene TRBJ1-1; D is possibly TRBD1 (5 bases). Germline V gives CDR1 SGHNT, CDR2 YYREEE (reference sequence). Trimming stripped 0 bases from V and 1 base from J, with 13 bases between. The CDR3 totals 16 residues.

This chain connects TRBV28 to TRBJ2-2, with D possibly matching TRBD2 (5 bases). Trimming cost V 5 bases and J 4 bases, with 11 bases left between them. CDR3 length: 14 amino acids. From germline, CDR1 is MDHEN and CDR2 SYDVKM. CDR3 protein: CASSLAVGTGELFF. CDR3 sequence (DNA): TGTGCCAGCAGTCTAGCCGTGGGCACCGGGGAGCTGTTTTTT.

This sequence joins TRBV28 and TRBJ2-7; 8 bases line up with TRBD1. Trimming cost V 1 base and J 1 base; bases outside gene matches: 6. Germline CDR1 reads MDHEN; CDR2 reads SYDVKM. The CDR3 has 16 residues. CDR3 DNA: TGTGCCAGCAGTTTATATGGACAGGGTCGATCCTACGAGCAGTACTTC. Encoded protein: CASSLYGQGRSYEQYF.